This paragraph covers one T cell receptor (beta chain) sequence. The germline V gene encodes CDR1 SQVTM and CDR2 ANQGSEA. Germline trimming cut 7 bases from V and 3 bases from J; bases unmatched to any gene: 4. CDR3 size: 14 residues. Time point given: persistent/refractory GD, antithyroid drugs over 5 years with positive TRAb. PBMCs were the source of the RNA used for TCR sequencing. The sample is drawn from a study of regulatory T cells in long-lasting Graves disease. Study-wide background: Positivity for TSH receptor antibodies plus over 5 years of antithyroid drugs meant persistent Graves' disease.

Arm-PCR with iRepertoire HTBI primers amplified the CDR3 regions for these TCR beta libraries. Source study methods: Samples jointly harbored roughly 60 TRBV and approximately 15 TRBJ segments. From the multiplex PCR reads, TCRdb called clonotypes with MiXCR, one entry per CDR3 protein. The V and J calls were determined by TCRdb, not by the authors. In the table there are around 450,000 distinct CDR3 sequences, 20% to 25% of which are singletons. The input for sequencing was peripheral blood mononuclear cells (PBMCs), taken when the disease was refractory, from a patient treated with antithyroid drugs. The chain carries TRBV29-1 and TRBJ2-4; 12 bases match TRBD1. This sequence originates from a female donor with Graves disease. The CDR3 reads CSAGTGGVKNIQYF. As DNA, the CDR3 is TGCAGCGCTGGGACAGGGGGCGTCAAAAACATTCAGTACTTC.